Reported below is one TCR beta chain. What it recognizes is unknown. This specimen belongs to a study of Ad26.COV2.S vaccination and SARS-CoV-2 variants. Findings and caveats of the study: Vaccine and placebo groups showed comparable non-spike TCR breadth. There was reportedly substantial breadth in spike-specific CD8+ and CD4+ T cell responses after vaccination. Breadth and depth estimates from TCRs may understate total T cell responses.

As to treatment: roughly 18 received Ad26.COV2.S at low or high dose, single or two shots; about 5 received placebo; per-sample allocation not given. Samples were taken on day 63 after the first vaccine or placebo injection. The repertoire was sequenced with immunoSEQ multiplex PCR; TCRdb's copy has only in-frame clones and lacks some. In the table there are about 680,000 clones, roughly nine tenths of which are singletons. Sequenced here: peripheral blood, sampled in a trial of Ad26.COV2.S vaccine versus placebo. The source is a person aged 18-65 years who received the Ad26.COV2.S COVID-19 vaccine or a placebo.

The CDR3 loop is CASSYQTAIAGSYEQYF. CDR3 in DNA: TGTGCCAGCAGCTACCAGACTGCTATAGCGGGCTCCTACGAGCAGTACTTC. The chain recombines TRBV5-8 with TRBJ2-7; 7 positions agree with TRBD2. Germline trimming cut 3 bases from V and 0 bases from J; bases unmatched to any gene: 12. Per the germline V gene, CDR1 is SGHTS and CDR2 is YDEGEE. This CDR3 is 17 amino acids long.